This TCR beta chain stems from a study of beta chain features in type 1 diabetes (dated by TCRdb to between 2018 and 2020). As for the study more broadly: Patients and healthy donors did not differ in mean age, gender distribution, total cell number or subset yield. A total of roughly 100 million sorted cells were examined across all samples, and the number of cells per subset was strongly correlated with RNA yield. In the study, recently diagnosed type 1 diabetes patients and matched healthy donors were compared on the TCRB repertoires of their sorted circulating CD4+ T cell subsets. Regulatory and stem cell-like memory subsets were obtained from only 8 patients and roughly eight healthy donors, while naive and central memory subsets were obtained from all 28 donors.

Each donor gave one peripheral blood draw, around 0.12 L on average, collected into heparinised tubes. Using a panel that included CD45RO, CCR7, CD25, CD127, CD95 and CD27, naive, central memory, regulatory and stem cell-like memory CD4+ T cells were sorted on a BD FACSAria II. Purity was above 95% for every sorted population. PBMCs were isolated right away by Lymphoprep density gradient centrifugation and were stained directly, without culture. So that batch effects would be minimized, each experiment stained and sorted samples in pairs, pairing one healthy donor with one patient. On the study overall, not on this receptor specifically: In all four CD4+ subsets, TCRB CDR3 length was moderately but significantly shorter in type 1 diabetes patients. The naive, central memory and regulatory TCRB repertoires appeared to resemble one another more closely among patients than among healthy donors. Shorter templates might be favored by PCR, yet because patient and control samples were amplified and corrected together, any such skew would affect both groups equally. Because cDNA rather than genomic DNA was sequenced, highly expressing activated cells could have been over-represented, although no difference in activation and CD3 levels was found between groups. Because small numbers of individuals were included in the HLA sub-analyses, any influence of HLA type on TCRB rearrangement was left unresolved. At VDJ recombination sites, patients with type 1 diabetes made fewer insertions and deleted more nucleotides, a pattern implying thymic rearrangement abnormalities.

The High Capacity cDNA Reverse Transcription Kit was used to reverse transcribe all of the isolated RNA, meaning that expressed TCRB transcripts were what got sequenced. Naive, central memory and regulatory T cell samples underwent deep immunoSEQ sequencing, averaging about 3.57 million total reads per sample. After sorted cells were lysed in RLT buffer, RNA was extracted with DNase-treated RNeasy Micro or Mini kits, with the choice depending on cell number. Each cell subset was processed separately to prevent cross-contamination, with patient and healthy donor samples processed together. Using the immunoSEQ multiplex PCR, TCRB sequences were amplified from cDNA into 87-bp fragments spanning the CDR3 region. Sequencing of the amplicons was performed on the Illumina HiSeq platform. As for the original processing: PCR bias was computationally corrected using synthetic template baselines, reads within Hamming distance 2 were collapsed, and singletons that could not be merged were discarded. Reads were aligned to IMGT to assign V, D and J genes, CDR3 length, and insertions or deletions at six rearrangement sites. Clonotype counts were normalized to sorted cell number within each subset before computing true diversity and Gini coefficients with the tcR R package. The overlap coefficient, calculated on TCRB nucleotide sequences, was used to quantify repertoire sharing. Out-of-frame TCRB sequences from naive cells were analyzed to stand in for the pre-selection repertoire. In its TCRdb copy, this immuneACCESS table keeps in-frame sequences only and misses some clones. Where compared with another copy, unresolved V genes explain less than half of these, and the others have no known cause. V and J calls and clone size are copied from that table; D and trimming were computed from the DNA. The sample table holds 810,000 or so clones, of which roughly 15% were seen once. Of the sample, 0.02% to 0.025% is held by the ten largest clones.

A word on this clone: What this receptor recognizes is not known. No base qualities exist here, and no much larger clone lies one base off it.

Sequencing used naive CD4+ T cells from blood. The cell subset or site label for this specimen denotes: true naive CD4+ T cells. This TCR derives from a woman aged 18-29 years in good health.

Here the CDR3 is given as CASSLSGHLNIQYF. The DNA is TGTGCCAGCAGTTTATCGGGACATCTAAACATTCAGTACTTC. Rearrangement joined TRBV27 to TRBJ2-4; 6 matching bases give a weak D call of TRBD1. V is pared back by 0 bases and J by 6 bases, with 9 bases lying between the germline termini. The CDR3, from cysteine to phenylalanine, totals 14 residues. The CDR3 DNA has 42 bases and is translated from base 1. Per the germline V gene (reference sequence), MNHEY is the CDR1 and SMNVEV is the CDR2.